The TCR beta chain described here comes from a study of T cells after yellow fever vaccination. Study-level points and caveats: At about 97% for CD4 and roughly 87% for CD8, most primary-vaccination clones showed up again after the booster.

From the 5' RACE reads, TCRdb called clonotypes with MiXCR, one entry per CDR3 protein. The data hold some 500,000 distinct CDR3 sequences, with 13% observed a single time. Germline CDR1 SGDLS, CDR2 YYNGEE. The CDR3 length is 11 residues. Trimming removed 4 bases from V and 8 bases from J, with 9 bases in between. This clonotype was counted between two and nine times. Its antigen is unidentified. This receptor was taken from a man aged 30 to 45 who received the YFV17D yellow fever vaccine. The chain joins TRBV9 to TRBJ1-2; no clear D. The sample consisted of PBMCs, taken on the day of the yellow fever booster vaccination. CDR3: CASSLEEGYTF. In DNA, the CDR3 is TGTGCCAGCAGCCTAGAGGAGGGCTACACCTTC.